This T cell receptor beta chain was sequenced in a study of TIL therapy for anti-PD-1-resistant metastatic lung cancer. At the level of the study: Median tumor mutation burden was around 1.6 mutations per megabase.

The V gene's germline CDR1 is SGHDT and CDR2 YYEEEE. CDR3 length: 14 amino acids. J lost 5 bases, V lost 2 bases, and 7 bases had no gene match. Time point given: pre-treatment sample, taken before nivolumab and TIL therapy. This was the immunoSEQ v3 assay. This table comes from immunoSEQ multiplex PCR, and its TCRdb copy is limited to in-frame clones, with some not included. The sample lists about 14,000 clones, 86% occurring once. Here the sequenced sample was blood, taken at baseline. The chain is built from TRBV5-6 and TRBJ2-7; 7 positions agree with TRBD2. The receptor was isolated from a person aged 25-80 years with non-small cell lung cancer. CDR3 sequence: CASSFRTSKNEQYF. In DNA form, the CDR3 reads TGTGCCAGCAGCTTTAGGACTAGTAAGAACGAGCAGTACTTC.